This passage covers 20 T cell receptor beta chains from one sample sequenced in a study of shared clonotypes between healthy human individuals. Naive CD8 populations comprised CD45RO-negative cells positively selected for CCR7, excluding terminally differentiated effector memory CD45RA+ cells. Clones were read by immunoSEQ multiplex PCR, and TCRdb kept only the in-frame ones, dropping some. Of about 2.2 million clones in the sample, about 94% are singletons; the top ten hold about 1.7%. Material for sequencing was naive CD8+ T cells from PBMCs. These receptors originate from a young man in good health. Some clones in this sample may be carry-over from other donors' samples.

This chain joins TRBV4-2 and TRBJ2-4, with 9 bases matching TRBD1. The V gene's germline CDR1 is LGHNA and CDR2 YNFKEQ. This CDR3 contains 16 residues. The junction had 11 bases not matched to a gene; V was cut back by 5 bases and J by 6 bases. DNA for the CDR3: TGTGCCAGCAGCTCCAGACAGGGGGGAGAGGCAAACATTCAGTACTTC. Protein sequence: CASSSRQGGEANIQYF.

The V gene is TRBV5-4, the J gene TRBJ2-7; no reliable D call. Germline V gene lookup returns CDR1 SGHNT and CDR2 YYREEE (reference sequence). The CDR3 consists of 14 residues. V lost 3 bases to trimming and J lost 1 base, with 11 bases between them. The CDR3 coding sequence is TGTGCCAGCAGCTCGATCGACATGTCCTACGAGCAGTACTTC. Protein: CASSSIDMSYEQYF.

The CDR3 spells CASSPTGPKQETQYF. DNA of the CDR3: TGTGCCAGCAGCCCGACGGGGCCGAAACAAGAGACCCAGTACTTC. The V gene is TRBV11-2, the J gene TRBJ2-5, with D perhaps matching TRBD1 or TRBD2 (5 bases each). The CDR3 runs 15 residues. V dropped 5 bases and J dropped 2 bases, with 15 bases sitting between them. Germline CDR1 and CDR2: SGHAT and FQNNGV.

The genes are TRBV7-9 and TRBJ2-7, with D perhaps assigned TRBD1 or TRBD2 (5 bases each). CDR1 and CDR2 (germline): SEHNR, FQNEAQ (reference sequence). The CDR3 is 14 amino acids. Trimming removed 5 bases at V and 3 bases at J, with 14 bases between. The CDR3 DNA sequence: TGTGCCAGCAGCAAAATCGGGGACGACTACGAGCAGTACTTC. This codes for CASSKIGDDYEQYF.

The chain has TRBV11-2 and TRBJ2-7; no clear D. V was shortened by 5 bases and J by 2 bases, with 13 bases between the two germline ends. The germline gives CDR1 SGHAT, CDR2 FQNNGV. The CDR3 runs 14 residues. The CDR3 loop reads CASSPGVMPYEQYF. The DNA for the CDR3 is TGTGCCAGCAGCCCGGGCGTAATGCCCTACGAGCAGTACTTC. The full variable domain, rest sourced from reference TRBV11-2 and TRBJ2-7, is EAGVAQSPRYKIIEKRQSVAFWCNPISGHATLYWYQQILGQGPKLLIQFQNNGVVDDSQLPKDRFSAERLKGVDSTLKIQPAKLEDSAVYLCASSPGVMPYEQYFGPGTRLTVT.

V and J are TRBV7-8 and TRBJ1-1; maybe TRBD1 (5 bases). The V end was cut by 1 base, the J end by 8 bases, with 14 bases between. This CDR3 spans 14 amino acids. The V gene's germline CDR1 is SGHVS and CDR2 FQNEAQ. As DNA, the CDR3 is TGTGCCAGCAGCTTAGGCAGGGCAACTCCAGAAGCTTTCTTT. This encodes CASSLGRATPEAFF.

On this clone itself: Other DNA sequences in this specimen translate into the identical CDR3. The genes are TRBV6-6 and TRBJ1-2, with no clear D. V dropped 5 bases and J dropped 5 bases, with 6 bases sitting between them. The length of the CDR3 is 11 residues. Germline V lookup: CDR1 MNHNY, CDR2 SVGAGI (reference sequence). The CDR3 is CASSPGYGYTF. In DNA form, the CDR3 reads TGTGCCAGCAGTCCGGGGTATGGCTACACCTTC.

This chain connects TRBV5-1 to TRBJ1-1, with 8 bases lining up with TRBD1. V shed 6 bases and J 1 base; nucleotides not matched to a gene: 8. The germline gives CDR1 SGHRS, CDR2 YFSETQ. The CDR3 consists of 15 residues. CDR3 in DNA: TGCGCCAGCACCGCATGGACAGGGAAGAACACTGAAGCTTTCTTT. Protein sequence: CASTAWTGKNTEAFF.

V usage is TRBV4-3 and J usage is TRBJ2-1; 11 bases fit TRBD2. Germline loops: CDR1 LGHNA, CDR2 YSLEER. The J segment lost 9 bases and the V segment lost 3 bases, leaving 4 bases of the junction unmatched. CDR3 length: 14 residues. The CDR3 coding sequence is TGCGCCAGCAGCCACGCTAGCGGGAGGTTTGAGCAGTTCTTC. Protein sequence: CASSHASGRFEQFF.

The V call is TRBV28, the J call TRBJ1-2; the D is unclear. The ends were cut back, 2 bases at V and 4 bases at J, with 11 bases in the middle. The germline CDR1 and CDR2 sequences are MDHEN and SYDVKM. This CDR3 region has 14 residues. The DNA for the CDR3 is TGTGCCAGCAGTTTAATTACGGAATCCTATGGCTACACCTTC. Translated, it gives CASSLITESYGYTF.

The chain employs TRBV19 and TRBJ2-7; D remains ambiguous. The CDR3 runs 15 residues. Germline CDR1 LNHDA, CDR2 SQIVND (reference sequence). V lost 0 bases and J lost 2, with 11 bases in between. CDR3 amino acids: CASSIDLAGTYEQYF. Here the CDR3 DNA reads TGTGCCAGTAGTATAGATTTGGCCGGTACCTACGAGCAGTACTTC. The variable domain in full, with the rest retrieved from reference TRBV19 and TRBJ2-7, is DGGITQSPKYLFRKEGQNVTLSCEQNLNHDAMYWYRQDPGQGLRLIYYSQIVNDFQKGDIAEGYSVSREKKESFPLTVTSAQKNPTAFYLCASSIDLAGTYEQYFGPGTRLTVT.

The chain is built from TRBV28 and TRBJ1-5, with D possibly matching TRBD1 (6 bases). The length of the CDR3 is 14 residues. Per the germline V gene, CDR1 is MDHEN and CDR2 is SYDVKM. Trimming removed 7 bases from V and 6 bases from J, with 16 bases in between. CDR3 region: CASKLTGNGQPQHF. CDR3 coding DNA: TGTGCCAGCAAATTAACAGGGAATGGTCAGCCCCAGCATTTT.

This sequence joins TRBV9 and TRBJ1-1; the match to TRBD1 covers 7 bases. The CDR3 loop spans 15 amino acids. Germline lookup yields CDR1 SGDLS and CDR2 YYNGEE. V lost 3 bases to trimming and J lost 6 bases; unmatched junction nucleotides: 11. DNA of the CDR3: TGTGCCAGCAGCGCAGATAACAGGGGAAACGCTGAAGCTTTCTTT. Amino acids: CASSADNRGNAEAFF.

The V call is TRBV5-4, the J call TRBJ2-1, with 8 bases fitting TRBD2. Trimming cost V 3 bases and J 2 bases; bases outside gene matches: 7. Germline V CDR1 and CDR2: SGHNT, YYREEE (reference sequence). The CDR3 length is 16 residues. The CDR3 nucleotides are TGTGCCAGCAGCTGGAAGCGGGAGATAACCTACAATGAGCAGTTCTTC. This gives the protein CASSWKREITYNEQFF.

In the case of this clone: This sample includes further DNA sequences coding for the same CDR3. The chain couples TRBV7-9 to TRBJ2-2, with a tentative D call TRBD2 (6 bases). V was cut by 4 bases and J by 6 bases, with 15 bases left in between. CDR1 SEHNR and CDR2 FQNEAQ come from the germline V gene (reference sequence). The CDR3 contains 15 residues. The CDR3 DNA reads TGTGCCAGCAGCTCCACTGGGGAGGTCGCCGGGGAGCTGTTTTTT. Its translation: CASSSTGEVAGELFF.

The chain employs TRBV7-8 and TRBJ1-2; D gene uncertain. V was cut by 4 bases and J by 3 bases, with 18 bases left in between. The germline gives CDR1 SGHVS, CDR2 FQNEAQ. This CDR3 has 16 amino acids. Written as DNA, the CDR3 is TGTGCCAGCAGCTCGCGCACTGGAGGGATGGACTATGGCTACACCTTC. Protein: CASSSRTGGMDYGYTF.

This clone appeared a few times. This chain joins TRBV18 and TRBJ1-1; D possibly corresponds to TRBD1 (6 bases). Germline values: CDR1 KGHSH, CDR2 LQKENI. Trimming pared 4 bases from V and 0 bases from J, leaving 12 bases between. The CDR3 consists of 15 residues. CDR3 protein: CASSRDTDMNTEAFF. In DNA, the CDR3 is TGTGCCAGCTCACGGGACACCGACATGAACACTGAAGCTTTCTTT.

The genes are TRBV10-3 and TRBJ2-7; tentatively, D is TRBD2 (6 bases). CDR1 is ENHRY, CDR2 SYGVKD, per germline. The V and J ends lost 2 bases and 5 bases respectively, with 13 bases between them. CDR3 length: 14 amino acids. The CDR3 spells CAISEPGSSDEQYF. As DNA, the CDR3 is TGTGCCATCAGTGAGCCCGGGAGTTCGGACGAGCAGTACTTC.

CDR3 in amino acids: CASSYGTSRAGGYTF. The CDR3 nucleotides read TGTGCCAGCAGCTATGGGACCTCTCGGGCGGGTGGCTACACCTTC. The chain is built from TRBV5-5 and TRBJ1-2; D is possibly TRBD1 (5 bases). Trimming left V 3 bases short and J 7 bases short, with 19 bases between. CDR3 size: 15 residues. CDR1 is SGHKS, CDR2 YYEKEE, per germline (reference sequence).

This sequence joins TRBV19 and TRBJ2-5; a weak D match, TRBD2 (5 bases). The V end lost 2 bases, the J end lost 0 bases, and 13 bases lay between the germline ends. CDR3 length: 16 amino acids. CDR1 is LNHDA and CDR2 is SQIVND in the germline V gene (reference sequence). In DNA, the CDR3 is TGTGCCAGTAGTATAACCCCCGAGGGATACCAAGAGACCCAGTACTTC. This codes for CASSITPEGYQETQYF.